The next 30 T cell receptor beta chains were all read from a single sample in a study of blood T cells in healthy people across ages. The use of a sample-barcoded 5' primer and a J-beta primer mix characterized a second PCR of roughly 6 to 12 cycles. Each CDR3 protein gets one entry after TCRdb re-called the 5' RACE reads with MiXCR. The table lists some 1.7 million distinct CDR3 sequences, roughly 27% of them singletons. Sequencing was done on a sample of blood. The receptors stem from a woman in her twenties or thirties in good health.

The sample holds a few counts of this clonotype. CDR3 sequence: CASRGTGKDGYTF. DNA of the CDR3: TGTGCCAGCAGAGGGACAGGGAAAGATGGCTACACCTTC. The chain carries TRBV6-2 or TRBV6-3 and TRBJ1-2, with 9 nucleotides matching TRBD1. V lost 6 bases to trimming and J lost 6 bases; unmatched junction nucleotides: 5. Germline V gene sequence: CDR1 MNHEY, CDR2 SVGEGT. The CDR3 runs 13 residues.

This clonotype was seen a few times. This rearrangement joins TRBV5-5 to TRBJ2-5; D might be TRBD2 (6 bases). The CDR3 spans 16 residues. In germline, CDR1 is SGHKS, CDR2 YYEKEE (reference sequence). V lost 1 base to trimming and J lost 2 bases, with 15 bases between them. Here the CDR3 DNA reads TGTGCCAGCAGCTTGCTCCTAGGCGGGGTTCAAGAGACCCAGTACTTC. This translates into CASSLLLGGVQETQYF.

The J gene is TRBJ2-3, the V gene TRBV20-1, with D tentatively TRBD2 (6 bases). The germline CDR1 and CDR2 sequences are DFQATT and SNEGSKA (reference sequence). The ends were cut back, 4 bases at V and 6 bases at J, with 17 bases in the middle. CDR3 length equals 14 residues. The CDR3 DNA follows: TGCAGTGCTAATAGCGGCACCTTTTGGGATACGCAGTATTTT. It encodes CSANSGTFWDTQYF.

CDR3 in DNA: TGCAGCGTTGCAGGATTGTACACTGAAGCTTTCTTT. Translating gives CSVAGLYTEAFF. The V gene is TRBV29-1, the J gene TRBJ1-1; D uncertain. CDR1 and CDR2 (germline): SQVTM, ANQGSEA. This CDR3 comprises 12 residues. Trimming removed 4 bases from V and 3 bases from J, with 9 bases in between. Full variable domain (rest looked up from reference TRBV29-1 and TRBJ1-1): SAVISQKPSRDICQRGTSLTIQCQVDSQVTMMFWYRQQPGQSLTLIATANQGSEATYESGFVIDKFPISRPNLTFSTLTVSNMSPEDSSIYLCSVAGLYTEAFFGQGTRLTVV.

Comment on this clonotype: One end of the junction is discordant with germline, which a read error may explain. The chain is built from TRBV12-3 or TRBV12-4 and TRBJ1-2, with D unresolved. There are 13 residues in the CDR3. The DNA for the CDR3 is TGTACCAGCAGCCCCCAAAATGAGTGTGGCTACACCTTC. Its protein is CTSSPQNECGYTF.

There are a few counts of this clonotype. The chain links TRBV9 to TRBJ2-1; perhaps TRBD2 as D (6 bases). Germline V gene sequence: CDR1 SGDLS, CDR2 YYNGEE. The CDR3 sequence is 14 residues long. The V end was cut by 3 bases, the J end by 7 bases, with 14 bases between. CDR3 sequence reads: CASSDPTAGNEQFF. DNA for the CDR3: TGTGCCAGCAGCGACCCCACGGCGGGGAATGAGCAGTTCTTC.

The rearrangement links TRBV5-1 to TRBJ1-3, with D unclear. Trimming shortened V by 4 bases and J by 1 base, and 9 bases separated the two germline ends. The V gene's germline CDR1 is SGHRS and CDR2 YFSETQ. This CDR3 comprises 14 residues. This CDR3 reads CASSNGGSGNTIYF. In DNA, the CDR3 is TGCGCCAGCAGCAACGGTGGGTCTGGAAACACCATATATTTT.

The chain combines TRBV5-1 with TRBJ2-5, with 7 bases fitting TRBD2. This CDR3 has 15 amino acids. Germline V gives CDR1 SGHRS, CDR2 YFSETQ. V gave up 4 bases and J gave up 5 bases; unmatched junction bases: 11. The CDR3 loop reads CASSPPGGGGETQYF. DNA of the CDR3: TGCGCCAGCAGCCCCCCAGGTGGGGGAGGGGAGACCCAGTACTTC.

CDR3 DNA sequence: TGCGCCAGCAGCCCGACGACAGACTTCGAAGCTTTCTTT. Encoded protein: CASSPTTDFEAFF. The V and J genes are TRBV5-1 and TRBJ1-1; possible D gene TRBD1, 5 bases. V was trimmed by 4 bases and J by 8 bases, leaving 15 bases between them. Germline-derived CDR1 and CDR2 are SGHRS and YFSETQ. The CDR3 length is 13 residues.

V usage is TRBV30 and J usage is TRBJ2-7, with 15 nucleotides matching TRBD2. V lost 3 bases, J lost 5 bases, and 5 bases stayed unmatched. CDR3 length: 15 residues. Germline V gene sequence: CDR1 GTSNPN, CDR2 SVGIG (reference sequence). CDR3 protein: CAWRPGLAGGNEQYF. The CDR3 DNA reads TGTGCCTGGAGACCGGGACTAGCGGGAGGCAACGAGCAGTACTTC.

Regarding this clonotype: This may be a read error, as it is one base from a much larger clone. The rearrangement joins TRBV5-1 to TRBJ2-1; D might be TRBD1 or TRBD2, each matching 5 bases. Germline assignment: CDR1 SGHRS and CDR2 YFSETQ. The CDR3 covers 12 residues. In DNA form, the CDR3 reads TGCGTCAGCAGCTTTACCGGGACCCAGCAGTTCTTC. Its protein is CVSSFTGTQQFF.

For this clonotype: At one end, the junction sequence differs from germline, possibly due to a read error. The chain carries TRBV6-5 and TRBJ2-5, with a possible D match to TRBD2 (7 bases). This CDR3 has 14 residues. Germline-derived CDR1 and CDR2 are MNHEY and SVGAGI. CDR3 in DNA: TGTGGCAGCAGTTACGGTGGGAGGGGGGAGACCCAGTACTTC. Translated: CGSSYGGRGETQYF.

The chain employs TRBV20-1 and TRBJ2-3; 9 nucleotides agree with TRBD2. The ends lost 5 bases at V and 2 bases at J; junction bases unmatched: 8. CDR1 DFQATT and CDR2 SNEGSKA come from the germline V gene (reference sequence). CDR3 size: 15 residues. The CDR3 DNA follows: TGCAGTGCTCAAACTATAGCGGGGGACACAGATACGCAGTATTTT. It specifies CSAQTIAGDTDTQYF.

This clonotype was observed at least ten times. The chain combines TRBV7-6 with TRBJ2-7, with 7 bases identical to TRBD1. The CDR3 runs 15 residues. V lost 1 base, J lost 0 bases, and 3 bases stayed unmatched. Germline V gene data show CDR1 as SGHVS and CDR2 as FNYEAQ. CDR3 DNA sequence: TGTGCCAGCAGCTTAGATGGGGACAGCTCCTACGAGCAGTACTTC. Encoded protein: CASSLDGDSSYEQYF.

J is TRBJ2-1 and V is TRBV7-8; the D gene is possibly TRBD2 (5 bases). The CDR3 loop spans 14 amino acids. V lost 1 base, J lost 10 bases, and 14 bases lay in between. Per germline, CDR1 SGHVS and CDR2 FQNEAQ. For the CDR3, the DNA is TGTGCCAGCAGCTTAGTTAGGCTAGCCCTGGAGCAGTTCTTC. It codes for CASSLVRLALEQFF.

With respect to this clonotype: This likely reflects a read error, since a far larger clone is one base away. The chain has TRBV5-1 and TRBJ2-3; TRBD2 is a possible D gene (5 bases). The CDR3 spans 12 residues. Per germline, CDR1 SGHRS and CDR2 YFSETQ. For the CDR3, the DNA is TGCGCCAGCAGACCTAGCACAGATACGCGGTATTTT. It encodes CASRPSTDTRYF.

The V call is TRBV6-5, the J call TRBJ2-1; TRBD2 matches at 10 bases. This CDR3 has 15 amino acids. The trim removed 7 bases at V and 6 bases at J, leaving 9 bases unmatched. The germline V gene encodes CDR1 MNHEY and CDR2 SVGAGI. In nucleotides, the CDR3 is TGTGCCAGCACCCCGCCTAGCGGGAGTAGCAATGAGCAGTTCTTC. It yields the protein CASTPPSGSSNEQFF.

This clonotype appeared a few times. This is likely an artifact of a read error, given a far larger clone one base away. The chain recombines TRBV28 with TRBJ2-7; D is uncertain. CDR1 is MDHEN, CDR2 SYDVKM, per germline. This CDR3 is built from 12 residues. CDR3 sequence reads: CTSSLYSYEQYF. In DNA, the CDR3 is TGTACCAGCAGTTTATACAGCTACGAGCAGTACTTC.

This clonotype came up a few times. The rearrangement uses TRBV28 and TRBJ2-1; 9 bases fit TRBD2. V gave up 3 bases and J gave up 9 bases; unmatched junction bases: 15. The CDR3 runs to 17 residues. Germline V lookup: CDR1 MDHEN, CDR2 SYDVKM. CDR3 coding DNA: TGTGCCAGCAGTTTTCGCAGTAGACTAGCGGATATTTTTGAGCAGTTCTTC. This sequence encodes CASSFRSRLADIFEQFF.

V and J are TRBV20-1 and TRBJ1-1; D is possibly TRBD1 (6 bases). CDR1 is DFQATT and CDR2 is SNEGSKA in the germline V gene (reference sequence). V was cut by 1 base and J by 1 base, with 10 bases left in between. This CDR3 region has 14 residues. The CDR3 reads CSARAGHPNTEAFF. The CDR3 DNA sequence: TGCAGTGCTAGAGCGGGACACCCGAACACTGAAGCTTTCTTT.

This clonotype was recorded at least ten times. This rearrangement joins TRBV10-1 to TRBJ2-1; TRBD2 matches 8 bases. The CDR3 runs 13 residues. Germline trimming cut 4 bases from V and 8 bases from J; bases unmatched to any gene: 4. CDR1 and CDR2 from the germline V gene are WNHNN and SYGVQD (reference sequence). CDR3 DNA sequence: TGCGCCAGCAGTGTTAATAGCGGGGATGAGCAGTTCTTC. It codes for CASSVNSGDEQFF.

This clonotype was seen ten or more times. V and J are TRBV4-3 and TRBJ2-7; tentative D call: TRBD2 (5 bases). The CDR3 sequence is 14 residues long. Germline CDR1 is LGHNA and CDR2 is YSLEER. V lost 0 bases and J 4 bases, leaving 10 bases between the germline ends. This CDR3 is CASSQDLGGYEQYF. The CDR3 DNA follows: TGCGCCAGCAGCCAAGATCTTGGCGGGTACGAGCAGTACTTC.

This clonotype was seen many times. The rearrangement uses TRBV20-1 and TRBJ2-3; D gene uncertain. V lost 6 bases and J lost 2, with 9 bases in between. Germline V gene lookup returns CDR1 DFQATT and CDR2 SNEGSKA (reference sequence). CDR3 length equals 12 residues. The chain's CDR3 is CSARTHTDTQYF. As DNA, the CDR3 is TGCAGTGCCCGAACCCACACAGATACGCAGTATTTT.

This chain's CDR3 is CASSLVGRALDGYTF. The CDR3 DNA reads as TGTGCCAGCAGCTTGGTCGGCAGGGCCCTTGACGGCTACACCTTC. The chain employs TRBV5-5 and TRBJ1-2, with D tentatively TRBD1 (5 bases). The germline V gene encodes CDR1 SGHKS and CDR2 YYEKEE (reference sequence). The CDR3 has 15 residues. V dropped 0 bases and J dropped 8 bases, with 17 bases sitting between them.

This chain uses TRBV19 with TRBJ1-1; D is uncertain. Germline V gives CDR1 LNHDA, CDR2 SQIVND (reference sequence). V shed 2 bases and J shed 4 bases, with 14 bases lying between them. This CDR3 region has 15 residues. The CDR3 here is CASSITRVKSTEAFF. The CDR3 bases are TGTGCCAGTAGTATAACGAGGGTTAAAAGCACTGAAGCTTTCTTT.

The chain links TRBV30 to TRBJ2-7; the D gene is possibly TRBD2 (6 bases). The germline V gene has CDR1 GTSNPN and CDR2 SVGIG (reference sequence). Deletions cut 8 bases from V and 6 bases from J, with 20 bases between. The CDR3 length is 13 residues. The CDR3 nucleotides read TGTGCCCTACGGCAGTTCGGGGGAAGCGAGCAGTACTTC. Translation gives CALRQFGGSEQYF.

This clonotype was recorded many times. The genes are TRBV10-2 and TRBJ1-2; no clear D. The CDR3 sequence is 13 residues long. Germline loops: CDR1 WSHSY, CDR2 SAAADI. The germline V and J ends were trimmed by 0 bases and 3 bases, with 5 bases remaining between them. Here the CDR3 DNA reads TGCGCCAGCAGTGAGTCCAGGTACTATGGCTACACCTTC. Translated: CASSESRYYGYTF.

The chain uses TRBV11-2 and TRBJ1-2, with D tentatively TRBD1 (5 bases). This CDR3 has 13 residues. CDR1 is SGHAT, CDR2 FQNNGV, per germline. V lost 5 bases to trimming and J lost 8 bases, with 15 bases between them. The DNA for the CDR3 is TGTGCCAGCAGCGGTGGACGGGGGGACGGCTACACCTTC. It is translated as CASSGGRGDGYTF.

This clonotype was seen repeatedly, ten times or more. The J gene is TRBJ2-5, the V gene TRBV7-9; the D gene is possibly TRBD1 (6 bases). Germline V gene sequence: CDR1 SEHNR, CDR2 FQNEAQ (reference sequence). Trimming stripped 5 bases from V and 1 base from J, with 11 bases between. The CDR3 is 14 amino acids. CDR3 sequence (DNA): TGTGCCAGCAGCCAAGGGGGACCCCAAGAGACCCAGTACTTC. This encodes CASSQGGPQETQYF.

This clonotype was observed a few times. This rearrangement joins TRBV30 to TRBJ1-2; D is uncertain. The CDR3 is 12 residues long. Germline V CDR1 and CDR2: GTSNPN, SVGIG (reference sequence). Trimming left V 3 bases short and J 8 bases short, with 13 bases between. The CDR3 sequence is CAWSLAGGGYTF. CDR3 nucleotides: TGTGCCTGGAGCCTCGCTGGAGGGGGCTACACCTTC.